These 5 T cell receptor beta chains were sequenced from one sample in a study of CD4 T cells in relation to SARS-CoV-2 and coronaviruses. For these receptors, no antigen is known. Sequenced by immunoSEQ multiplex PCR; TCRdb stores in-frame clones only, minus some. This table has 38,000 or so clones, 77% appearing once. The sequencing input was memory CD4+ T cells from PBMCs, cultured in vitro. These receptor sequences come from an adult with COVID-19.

CDR3 region: CASSLVGGGQYPEQYF. In nucleotides, the CDR3 is TGTGCCAGCAGCTTAGTTGGGGGAGGGCAGTACCCCGAGCAGTACTTC. This chain uses TRBV7-2 with TRBJ2-7; the match to TRBD2 covers 7 bases. V was clipped by 1 base and J by 6 bases; unmatched bases: 12. Germline V gene sequence: CDR1 SGHTA, CDR2 FQGNSA. The CDR3 is 16 amino acids.

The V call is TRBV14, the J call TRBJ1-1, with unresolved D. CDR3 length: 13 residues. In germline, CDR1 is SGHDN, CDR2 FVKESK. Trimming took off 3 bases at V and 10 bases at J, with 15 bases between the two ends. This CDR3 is CASSQNRELTAFF. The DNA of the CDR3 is TGTGCCAGCAGCCAGAACAGAGAGCTGACAGCTTTCTTT.

Here the CDR3 DNA reads TGTGCCAGCAGCAAACAAGGGACTAGCGGGTCAGATACGCAGTATTTT. This gives the protein CASSKQGTSGSDTQYF. The chain joins TRBV7-2 to TRBJ2-3, with 12 bases fitting TRBD2. Germline-derived CDR1 and CDR2 are SGHTA and FQGNSA. With V trimmed by 5 bases and J by 4 bases, 7 bases remained unmatched. This CDR3 is 16 amino acids long.

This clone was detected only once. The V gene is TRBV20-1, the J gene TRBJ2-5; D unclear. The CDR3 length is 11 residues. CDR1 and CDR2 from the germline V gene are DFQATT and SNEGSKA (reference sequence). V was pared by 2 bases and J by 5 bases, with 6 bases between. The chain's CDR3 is CSARLGETQYF. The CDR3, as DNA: TGCAGTGCTAGACTGGGGGAGACCCAGTACTTC.

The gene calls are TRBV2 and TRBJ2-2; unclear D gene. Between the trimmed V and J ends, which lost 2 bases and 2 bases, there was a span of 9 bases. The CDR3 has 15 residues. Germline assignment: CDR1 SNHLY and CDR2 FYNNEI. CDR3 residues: CASSESFGNTGELFF. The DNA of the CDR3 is TGTGCCAGCAGTGAAAGTTTTGGAAACACCGGGGAGCTGTTTTTT.